The 4 T cell receptor beta chains listed next were all sequenced from one sample in a study of blood T cell repertoires in COVID-19. Generated by immunoSEQ multiplex PCR, the TCRdb table keeps only in-frame clones and is missing some. Among under 300,000 clones listed, about 82% were seen once. The sample was peripheral blood. All receptors derive from an older man with acute or convalescent COVID-19.

The chain combines TRBV7-8 with TRBJ1-3; perhaps TRBD1 as D (5 bases). Germline V CDR1 and CDR2: SGHVS, FQNEAQ. Trimming removed 2 bases at V and 3 bases at J, with 11 bases between. CDR3 length: 15 residues. The CDR3 spells CASSLQGTSGNTIYF. CDR3 nucleotides: TGTGCCAGCAGCTTACAGGGAACAAGTGGAAACACCATATATTTT.

The gene calls are TRBV28 and TRBJ1-5, with D possibly being TRBD1 (6 bases). V lost 5 bases, J lost 9 bases, and 14 bases lay in between. Germline V CDR1 and CDR2: MDHEN, SYDVKM. The CDR3 sequence is 13 residues long. The CDR3 DNA sequence: TGTGCCAGCAGTCTCGGGGGGGCTCGGCCCCAGCATTTT. It encodes CASSLGGARPQHF.

This chain uses TRBV18 with TRBJ2-2; a weak D match, TRBD2 (5 bases). CDR3 length: 14 residues. Germline CDR1 is KGHSH and CDR2 is LQKENI. The germline V and J ends were trimmed by 6 bases and 4 bases, with 12 bases remaining between them. CDR3 nucleotide sequence: TGTGCCAGCTCCCTAGAGGGAACCACCGGGGAGCTGTTTTTT. Translating gives CASSLEGTTGELFF.

The rearrangement joins TRBV29-1 to TRBJ2-1; 8 bases agree with TRBD1. V lost 5 bases, J lost 10 bases, and 7 bases stayed unmatched. There are 12 residues in the CDR3. Germline V gives CDR1 SQVTM, CDR2 ANQGSEA. The CDR3 reads CSVTGGRGEQFF. CDR3 bases: TGCAGCGTTACAGGGGGTCGAGGCGAGCAGTTCTTC.